These T cell receptor beta chains were read from a single sample in a study of metastatic and nonmetastatic thyroid tumors. Via MiXCR, TCRdb re-called the PCR reads. The data contain tens of thousands of clones, 18% of them singletons. The sample comprised blood. Receptors were obtained from a female donor with papillary thyroid cancer or a benign thyroid nodule (not recorded which). Some clones in this sample may be carry-over from other donors' samples. The conserved cysteine and the conserved F or W are not part of the CDR3 here. Rows give clone size only sometimes, using once, few, many, or a class for an expanded clone.

v_call | clone_size | cdr3_aa
TRBV11-2 | many | ASSLVGGVRETQY
TRBV6-2/TRBV6-3 | many | ASSYYYEQY
TRBV30 | many | AWKRNTFGNTIY
TRBV7-9 | many | ASSPRQGPASSYNEQF
TRBV19 | many | ASSMLGQGGLTQH
TRBV10-2 | many | ASNDLKGQGTNYGYT
TRBV3-1 | NA | ASSQEAKGTNEKLF
TRBV6-6 | many | ASSYLQGGGYT
TRBV20-1 | many | SAQDRGVYNEQF
TRBV28 | few | AIQGATGELF
TRBV7-8 | many | ASSFSAGNNSPLH
TRBV5-1 | many | ASSPNRGGIWTDTQY
TRBV10-3 | many | AAKDSNNEQF
TRBV5-1 | many | ASSPQGTALETNTEAF
TRBV11-2 | many | ASSLGGGNYGYT
TRBV7-9 | many | ASSPDRVLNTEAF
TRBV9 | many | ASSVGVDGELF
TRBV6-1 | few | ASSGLAGADTQY
TRBV5-1 | NA | ASCLGEQGDYPYGYT
TRBV6-2/TRBV6-3 | few | ASSYSSRGIAFGGYT
TRBV29-1 | many | SVENLHYGYT
TRBV2 | many | ASSLRRLNEKLF
TRBV20-1 | NA | SARPGGDSYEQY
TRBV5-6 | many | ASSSIPGQSYNEQF
TRBV6-1 | few | ASRDRANYGYT
TRBV11-2 | NA | SSSPSPGTGLDQPQH
TRBV6-1 | many | ASSDGGVPDTQY
TRBV2 | few | ASFQGQGRTGELF
TRBV24-1 | many | ATGAGALNEQF
TRBV19 | NA | ASSCLSSGNTIY
TRBV27 | many | ASGNTGAQPQH
TRBV28 | few | ATFGGGTYSYEQY
TRBV27 | many | ASSFREGPYEQY
TRBV4-3 | NA | ASSLYPPGTGGYEQY
TRBV5-1 | many | ASSLETSSYNEQF
TRBV5-5 | many | ASSFGTVNYGYT
TRBV28 | many | ASSSPGQINEKLF
TRBV7-3 | many | ASSVDGDNEQF
TRBV27 | many | ASSYGTSGGYEQY
TRBV12-3/TRBV12-4 | many | ASSLTGDTQY
TRBV20-1 | many | SARGPNTGNTIY
TRBV28 | few | ASSYSYTGAGANVLT
TRBV6-5 | many | ASSYGQGSQPQH
TRBV9 | NA | ASSFFGQKRNTIY
TRBV11-3 | many | ASSFRDARHT
TRBV9 | NA | ASSPPGEYNEQF
TRBV4-3 | NA | ASSQEFGSNYEQY
TRBV6-1 | few | ASRERGGSYGYT
TRBV7-9 | many | ASSPTGRAYEQY
TRBV6-1 | many | ASSLGSSYNSPLH
TRBV12-3/TRBV12-4 | many | ASSLNRQETQY
TRBV11-2 | NA | ASSGGGHYEQY
TRBV7-9 | many | ASRLKGQGPYSNQPQH